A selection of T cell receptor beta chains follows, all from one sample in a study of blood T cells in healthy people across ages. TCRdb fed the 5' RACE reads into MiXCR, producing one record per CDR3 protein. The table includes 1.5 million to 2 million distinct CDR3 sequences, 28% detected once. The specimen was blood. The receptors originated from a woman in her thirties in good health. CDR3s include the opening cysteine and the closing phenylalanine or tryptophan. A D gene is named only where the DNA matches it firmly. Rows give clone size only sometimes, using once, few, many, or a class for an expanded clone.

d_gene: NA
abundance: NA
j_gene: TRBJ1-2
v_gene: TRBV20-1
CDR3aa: CSARQGTANYGYTF
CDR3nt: TGCAGTGCTAGACAGGGCACTGCTAACTATGGCTACACCTTC

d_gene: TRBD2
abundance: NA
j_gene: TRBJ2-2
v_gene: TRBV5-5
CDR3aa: CASSLVVGLAGPGELFF
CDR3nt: TGTGCCAGCAGCTTGGTGGTGGGACTAGCTGGGCCCGGGGAGCTGTTTTTT

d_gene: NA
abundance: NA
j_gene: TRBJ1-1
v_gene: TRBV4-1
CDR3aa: CASSQDRPPTEAFF
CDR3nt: TGCGCCAGCAGCCAAGATAGGCCCCCCACTGAAGCTTTCTTT

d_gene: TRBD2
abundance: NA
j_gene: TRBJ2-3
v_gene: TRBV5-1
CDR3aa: CASSLDGGRGTDTQYF
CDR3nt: TGCGCCAGCAGCTTGGACGGCGGGAGGGGAACAGATACGCAGTATTTT

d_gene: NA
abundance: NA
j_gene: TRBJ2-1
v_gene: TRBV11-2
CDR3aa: CASSLGSGFWEQFF
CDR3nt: TGTGCCAGCAGCTTGGGGTCCGGCTTTTGGGAGCAGTTCTTC

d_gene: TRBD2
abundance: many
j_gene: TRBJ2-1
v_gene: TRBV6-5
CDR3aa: CASSTPGLALNEQFF
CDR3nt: TGTGCCAGCAGTACCCCGGGACTAGCCCTAAATGAGCAGTTCTTC

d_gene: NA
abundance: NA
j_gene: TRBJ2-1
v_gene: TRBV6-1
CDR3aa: CASSETGLTSTSFSYNEQFF
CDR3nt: TGTGCCAGCAGTGAAACTGGCCTTACCTCCACCTCCTTCTCCTACAATGAGCAGTTCTTC

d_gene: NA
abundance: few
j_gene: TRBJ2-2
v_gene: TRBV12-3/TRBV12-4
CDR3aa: CASSGTYSSGELFF
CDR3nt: TGTGCCAGCAGCGGGACCTACTCGTCCGGGGAGCTGTTTTTT

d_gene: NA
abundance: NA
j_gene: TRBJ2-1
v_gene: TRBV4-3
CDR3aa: CASGQDAFGRGYNEQFF
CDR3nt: TGCGCCAGCGGCCAAGACGCGTTCGGGCGGGGCTACAATGAGCAGTTCTTC

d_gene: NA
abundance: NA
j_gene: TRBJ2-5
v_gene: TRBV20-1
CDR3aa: CSAGAAGAETQYF
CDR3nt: TGCAGTGCGGGCGCGGCGGGGGCAGAGACCCAGTACTTC

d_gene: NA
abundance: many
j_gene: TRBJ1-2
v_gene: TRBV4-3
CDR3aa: CASSLSTSSFSGYTF
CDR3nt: TGCGCCAGCAGCCTCTCCACGTCGTCATTTAGTGGCTACACCTTC

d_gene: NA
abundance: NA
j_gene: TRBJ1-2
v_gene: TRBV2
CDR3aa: CASRGFGDYGYTF
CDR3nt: TGTGCCAGCCGGGGGTTTGGGGACTATGGCTACACCTTC

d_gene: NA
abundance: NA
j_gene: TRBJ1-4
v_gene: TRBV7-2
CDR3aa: CASSQIYGDEKLFF
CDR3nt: TGTGCCAGCAGCCAAATTTATGGGGATGAAAAACTGTTTTTT

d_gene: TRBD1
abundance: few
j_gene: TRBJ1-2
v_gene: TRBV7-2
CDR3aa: CASSLQTGGSYGYTF
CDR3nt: TGTGCCAGCAGCCTACAGACAGGGGGGAGCTATGGCTACACCTTC

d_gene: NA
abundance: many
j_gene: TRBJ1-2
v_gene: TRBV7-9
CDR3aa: CASSLAGRLDYGYTF
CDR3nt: TGTGCCAGCAGCTTAGCGGGTCGGTTAGACTATGGCTACACCTTC